The rows below give T cell receptor beta chains drawn from one sample of a study of Ad26.COV2.S vaccination and SARS-CoV-2 variants. Measured with immunoSEQ multiplex PCR; TCRdb has only the in-frame clones, and not every one. This sample has hundreds of thousands of clones; approximately 88% occur once, and the top ten carry over 1.3%. The input for sequencing was peripheral blood, taken in a trial of Ad26.COV2.S vaccine versus placebo. These receptors were collected from a person aged 18 to 65 who received the Ad26.COV2.S COVID-19 vaccine or a placebo. CDR3s include the opening cysteine and the closing phenylalanine or tryptophan. A D gene is named only where the DNA matches it firmly. Clone size appears in some rows only: once, few, many, or a class for an expanded clone.

NA	TRBV6-5	TRBJ2-5	13	TRBD2	CAAGLAGGETQYF	TGTGCCGCTGGACTAGCGGGAGGAGAGACCCAGTACTTC
NA	TRBV18	TRBJ2-5	14	NA	CASSLGTLQETQYF	TGTGCCAGCTCACTTGGGACGTTACAAGAGACCCAGTACTTC
NA	TRBV19	TRBJ1-5	13	NA	CASNAVGGQPQHF	TGTGCCAGTAACGCCGTCGGGGGACAGCCCCAGCATTTT
NA	TRBV7-9	TRBJ1-2	14	NA	CASSSDRILYGYTF	TGTGCCAGCAGCTCCGACAGAATTCTCTATGGCTACACCTTC
NA	TRBV28	TRBJ1-3	16	TRBD1	CASSPLDRAEGNTIYF	TGTGCCAGCAGTCCCTTGGACAGGGCGGAAGGAAACACCATATATTTT
NA	TRBV7-2	TRBJ2-2	13	NA	CASSLRVAGELFF	TGTGCCAGCAGTCTACGGGTGGCCGGGGAGCTGTTTTTT
NA	TRBV18	TRBJ2-7	12	NA	CASSPQDYEQYF	TGTGCCAGCTCACCCCAGGACTACGAGCAGTACTTC
NA	TRBV5-4	TRBJ2-4	15	NA	CASSFDYEAKNIQYF	TGTGCCAGCAGCTTCGATTACGAGGCCAAAAACATTCAGTACTTC
NA	TRBV7-6	TRBJ2-2	16	TRBD2	CASSSGLAGVNGELFF	TGTGCCAGCAGCTCCGGACTAGCGGGAGTGAACGGGGAGCTGTTTTTT
NA	TRBV13	TRBJ2-3	13	NA	CASRGGRRDTQYF	TGTGCCAGCAGAGGGGGGCGCAGAGATACGCAGTATTTT
NA	TRBV12-3/TRBV12-4	TRBJ2-1	11	NA	CASSSHNEQFF	TGTGCCAGCAGCTCGCACAATGAGCAGTTCTTC
NA	TRBV18	TRBJ1-1	14	NA	CASSIGSGNTEAFF	TGTGCCAGCTCTATTGGAAGTGGGAACACTGAAGCTTTCTTT
NA	TRBV7-2	TRBJ2-3	18	TRBD2	CASSPQGYGTSGSDTQYF	TGTGCCAGCAGCCCGCAAGGGTACGGGACTAGCGGTTCAGATACGCAGTATTTT
few	TRBV7-9	TRBJ2-2	15	NA	CASSLDRAGTGELFF	TGTGCCAGCAGCCTCGACAGGGCGGGAACCGGGGAGCTGTTTTTT
NA	TRBV11-3	TRBJ2-7	15	NA	CASSSRTRLPHEQYF	TGTGCCAGCAGCTCAAGGACAAGACTACCCCACGAGCAGTACTTC
NA	TRBV7-9	TRBJ1-2	14	NA	CASSPGAGDFGYTF	TGTGCCAGCAGCCCCGGGGCGGGGGATTTTGGCTACACCTTC
NA	TRBV11-2	TRBJ2-2	14	NA	CASRALDRTGELFF	TGTGCCAGCAGGGCTTTGGACAGAACGGGGGAGCTGTTTTTT
few	TRBV7-2	TRBJ2-1	16	TRBD2	CASSLSGGAPGSEQFF	TGTGCCAGCAGCTTAAGCGGGGGGGCCCCCGGGAGTGAGCAGTTCTTC
NA	TRBV19	TRBJ2-1	15	NA	CASSPQGPHYNEQFF	TGTGCCAGTAGCCCCCAGGGGCCCCACTACAATGAGCAGTTCTTC
once	TRBV29-1	TRBJ2-2	14	TRBD1	CSVEGTGGVGELFF	TGCAGCGTTGAAGGGACAGGGGGCGTCGGGGAGCTGTTTTTT
NA	TRBV7-7	TRBJ2-1	15	TRBD2	CASSPRAGGPHEQFF	TGTGCTAGCAGCCCCAGGGCGGGAGGGCCCCATGAGCAGTTCTTC
NA	TRBV5-1	TRBJ2-7	15	TRBD1	CASSPDGTGGREQYF	TGCGCCAGCAGCCCGGACGGGACAGGGGGACGGGAGCAGTACTTC
NA	TRBV7-8	TRBJ2-2	16	NA	CASSFRQGLSTGELFF	TGTGCCAGCAGCTTCCGACAGGGACTTAGCACCGGGGAGCTGTTTTTT
NA	TRBV3-1/TRBV3-2	TRBJ1-2	14	NA	CASSQDRPNYGYTF	TGTGCCAGCAGCCAAGATAGGCCAAACTATGGCTACACCTTC
NA	TRBV11-2	TRBJ2-7	15	NA	CASSPMGGSGYEQYF	TGTGCCAGCAGCCCCATGGGGGGAAGCGGCTACGAGCAGTACTTC
NA	TRBV10-3	TRBJ2-2	17	TRBD2	CAISESLAGVATGELFF	TGTGCCATCAGTGAGTCACTAGCGGGAGTGGCGACCGGGGAGCTGTTTTTT
NA	TRBV7-8	TRBJ2-2	13	NA	CASSLGGVGELFF	TGTGCCAGCAGCTTAGGAGGGGTCGGGGAGCTGTTTTTT
NA	TRBV6-4	TRBJ1-5	18	TRBD1	CASSDSWDRVGINQPQHF	TGTGCCAGCAGTGACTCGTGGGACAGGGTGGGGATTAATCAGCCCCAGCATTTT
NA	TRBV24-1	TRBJ1-2	11	NA	CATSEGQSYTF	TGTGCCACCAGTGAAGGACAGAGCTACACCTTC
NA	TRBV7-8	TRBJ2-4	16	NA	CASSLEPRGLKNIQYF	TGTGCCAGCAGCTTGGAACCTCGGGGACTTAAAAACATTCAGTACTTC
few	TRBV3-1/TRBV3-2	TRBJ1-2	14	NA	CASSQGSRSHGYTF	TGTGCCAGCAGCCAAGGCTCCAGGAGCCATGGCTACACCTTC